Below are 29 T cell receptor beta chains sequenced from a single sample in a study of OX40 agonist ivuxolimab in advanced cancers. Measured with immunoSEQ multiplex PCR; TCRdb has only the in-frame clones, and not every one. The sample includes around 94,000 clones, 80% to 95% of them seen just once. Sequenced here: CD4+ or CD8+ T cells sorted from blood, sampled in a trial of the OX40 agonist ivuxolimab. These receptors were taken from an adult with an advanced solid tumor such as melanoma, head and neck, liver or kidney cancer.

This clone has a single count. Distinct nucleotide sequences in the sample also encode this CDR3. J is TRBJ1-3 and V is TRBV5-6; possible D gene TRBD1, 5 bases. The CDR3 loop spans 13 amino acids. Germline values: CDR1 SGHDT, CDR2 YYEEEE. With 2 bases removed from V and 4 bases from J, the gap between germline ends came to 7 bases. CDR3 amino acids: CASSFGGGNTIYF. CDR3 DNA sequence: TGTGCCAGCAGCTTTGGGGGAGGAAACACCATATATTTT.

This clone was detected only a few times. The chain recombines TRBV7-9 with TRBJ1-2; D gene ambiguous. The V end was cut by 8 bases, the J end by 4 bases, with 11 bases between. Per the germline V gene, CDR1 is SEHNR and CDR2 is FQNEAQ (reference sequence). This CDR3 comprises 12 residues. The CDR3 DNA is TGTGCCAGCCACAAGGGAACCTATGGCTACACCTTC. It yields the protein CASHKGTYGYTF.

V usage is TRBV29-1 and J usage is TRBJ1-2; weak D call: TRBD1 (6 bases). CDR3 size: 12 residues. CDR1 SQVTM and CDR2 ANQGSEA come from the germline V gene. The V end was cut by 5 bases, the J end by 8 bases, with 15 bases between. This CDR3 reads CSVYLPGDGYTF. The CDR3 DNA reads as TGCAGCGTTTACCTCCCAGGGGACGGCTACACCTTC.

V is TRBV6-1 and J is TRBJ1-5; D uncertain. The CDR3 covers 18 residues. Trimming removed 0 bases at V and 7 bases at J, with 22 bases between. CDR1 is MNHNS and CDR2 is SASEGT in the germline V gene. Here the CDR3 DNA reads TGTGCCAGCAGTGAAGCGCAGAGGATATACGGGGTCGAACAGCCCCAGCATTTT. The encoded protein is CASSEAQRIYGVEQPQHF.

The chain couples TRBV27 to TRBJ2-5; 12 positions agree with TRBD1. Germline trimming cut 8 bases from V and 6 bases from J; bases unmatched to any gene: 7. The CDR3 extends over 14 amino acids. Germline-derived CDR1 and CDR2 are MNHEY and SMNVEV (reference sequence). As DNA, the CDR3 is TGTGCCAGCGGCCCGGGACAGGGGGCAAAGACCCAGTACTTC. It yields the protein CASGPGQGAKTQYF.

The V and J genes are TRBV13 and TRBJ2-5; D call uncertain. The CDR3 contains 15 residues. Trimming pared 5 bases from V and 2 bases from J, leaving 15 bases between. Germline V gene data show CDR1 as PRHDT and CDR2 as FYEKMQ (reference sequence). The CDR3 is CASSPPLEAQETQYF. As DNA, the CDR3 is TGTGCCAGCAGCCCACCATTGGAAGCACAAGAGACCCAGTACTTC.

J is TRBJ2-1 and V is TRBV25-1; 7 nucleotides match TRBD1. The length of the CDR3 is 15 residues. The junction had 14 bases not matched to a gene; V was cut back by 5 bases and J by 10 bases. The germline CDR1 and CDR2 sequences are MGHDK and SYGVNS. CDR3 protein: CASSYEPTGKYEQFF. The DNA for the CDR3 is TGTGCCAGCAGTTATGAACCGACAGGGAAGTACGAGCAGTTCTTC.

The V gene is TRBV4-3, the J gene TRBJ1-4; D is ambiguous. Trimming removed 3 bases from V and 5 bases from J, with 4 bases in between. CDR3 length equals 12 residues. Germline V lookup: CDR1 LGHNA, CDR2 YSLEER. The CDR3 DNA reads TGCGCCAGCAGCCAGGGGAATGAAAAACTGTTTTTT. Its protein is CASSQGNEKLFF.

The chain employs TRBV27 and TRBJ1-1, with D possibly being TRBD1 (6 bases). V gave up 3 bases and J gave up 0 bases, with 8 bases separating them. Per the germline V gene, CDR1 is MNHEY and CDR2 is SMNVEV (reference sequence). The CDR3 runs 14 residues. CDR3 nucleotide sequence: TGTGCCAGCAGTTTGGGGGCCATGAACACTGAAGCTTTCTTT. This translates into CASSLGAMNTEAFF.

The chain is built from TRBV23-1 and TRBJ1-2, with 7 bases that match TRBD1. TRBV23-1 belongs to the ORF category, with a function that is uncertain. Trimming took 6 bases from V and 8 from J; bases not matched to a gene: 21. The CDR3 is 17 residues long. CDR3 protein: CASSLAKPRTGLIGYTF. CDR3 nucleotides: TGCGCCAGCAGCCTTGCCAAGCCCCGGACAGGTCTTATCGGCTACACCTTC.

The V gene is TRBV29-1, the J gene TRBJ2-1; 8 bases line up with TRBD2. Germline CDR1 reads SQVTM; CDR2 reads ANQGSEA. V was clipped by 0 bases and J by 0 bases; unmatched bases: 4. This CDR3 contains 16 residues. The CDR3 coding sequence is TGCAGCGTTGAAGATCTCCTAGCGGGCTCCTACAATGAGCAGTTCTTC. Protein sequence: CSVEDLLAGSYNEQFF.

The gene calls are TRBV4-1 and TRBJ2-1; the match to TRBD2 covers 10 bases. V lost 0 bases and J lost 7; bases outside the gene matches: 6. The length of the CDR3 is 16 residues. Germline values: CDR1 MGHRA, CDR2 YSYEKL. The CDR3 DNA follows: TGCGCCAGCAGCCAAGAACAGCGGGGGGGTTTGAATGAGCAGTTCTTC. It specifies CASSQEQRGGLNEQFF.

The rearrangement joins TRBV11-2 to TRBJ2-7; 10 nucleotides agree with TRBD2. This CDR3 comprises 14 residues. Germline V gene data show CDR1 as SGHAT and CDR2 as FQNNGV. The J segment lost 3 bases and the V segment lost 6 bases, leaving 5 bases of the junction unmatched. CDR3 sequence (DNA): TGTGCCAGCAGACAACTAGCGGGGCACTACGAGCAGTACTTC. Translating gives CASRQLAGHYEQYF.

The rearrangement links TRBV10-3 to TRBJ2-7, with a weak D call TRBD1 (5 bases). The V end was cut by 3 bases, the J end by 9 bases, with 9 bases between. Per the germline V gene, CDR1 is ENHRY and CDR2 is SYGVKD. The CDR3 is 11 amino acids. The CDR3 nucleotides read TGTGCCATCAGTGAAAGGGGCGGGCAGTACTTC. Its protein product is CAISERGGQYF.

V gene TRBV18 combines with J gene TRBJ2-5; 16 positions match TRBD2. Germline lookup yields CDR1 KGHSH and CDR2 LQKENI. The ends lost 2 bases at V and 3 bases at J; junction bases unmatched: 3. CDR3 length equals 17 residues. The CDR3 protein is CASSPTGLAGGEETQYF. The CDR3 DNA follows: TGTGCCAGCTCACCAACGGGACTAGCGGGAGGGGAAGAGACCCAGTACTTC.

The CDR3 bases are TGTGCCAGCAGCCCAGGGAGTAGCAATCAGCCCCAGCATTTT. Its protein is CASSPGSSNQPQHF. J is TRBJ1-5 and V is TRBV5-5; maybe TRBD1 (5 bases). V was pared by 4 bases and J by 0 bases, with 8 bases between. The CDR3 is 14 amino acids. Looked up from germline, CDR1 is SGHKS and CDR2 is YYEKEE (reference sequence).

The chain joins TRBV2 to TRBJ2-2; D is unresolved. Germline lookup yields CDR1 SNHLY and CDR2 FYNNEI. V lost 1 base and J lost 6, with 9 bases in between. The CDR3 is 14 amino acids. CDR3 sequence (DNA): TGTGCCAGCAGTGAAGACCGTTGGGCCGGGGAGCTGTTTTTT. Its protein product is CASSEDRWAGELFF.

This clone showed up just once. This chain uses TRBV25-1 with TRBJ1-1, with D possibly TRBD1 on 6 matching bases. Germline CDR1 MGHDK, CDR2 SYGVNS. With 6 bases removed from V and 6 bases from J, the gap between germline ends came to 20 bases. The CDR3 has 15 amino acids. The CDR3 region is CASRAWTARQAEAFF. CDR3 in DNA: TGTGCCAGCAGGGCCTGGACCGCTCGACAGGCTGAAGCTTTCTTT.

This sequence joins TRBV5-6 and TRBJ1-1; D is ambiguous. The CDR3 consists of 11 residues. CDR1 is SGHDT and CDR2 is YYEEEE in the germline V gene. Trimming pared 0 bases from V and 6 bases from J, leaving 3 bases between. CDR3 nucleotide sequence: TGTGCCAGCAGCTTGGGCGCTGAAGCTTTCTTT. This encodes CASSLGAEAFF.

This clone has just one count. The chain employs TRBV13 and TRBJ1-2, with TRBD1 as a possible D gene (5 bases). The ends were cut back, 5 bases at V and 0 bases at J, with 19 bases in the middle. Germline V gene sequence: CDR1 PRHDT, CDR2 FYEKMQ (reference sequence). The CDR3 length is 17 residues. Here the CDR3 reads CASSDRDGGLANYGYTF. In DNA form, the CDR3 reads TGTGCCAGCAGCGACCGGGACGGTGGCTTAGCTAACTATGGCTACACCTTC.

V is TRBV2 and J is TRBJ2-3; 13 nucleotides agree with TRBD2. The CDR3 runs to 13 residues. J lost 6 bases, V lost 10 bases, and 4 bases had no gene match. Germline CDR1 and CDR2: SNHLY and FYNNEI. The CDR3 spells CATLAGGTDTQYF. The CDR3 DNA follows: TGTGCCACACTAGCGGGAGGGACGGATACGCAGTATTTT.

The chain carries TRBV10-2 and TRBJ2-7; D remains ambiguous. The CDR3 runs 14 residues. Trimming took 6 bases from V and 4 from J, leaving 16 bases between them. Germline V lookup: CDR1 WSHSY, CDR2 SAAADI. The CDR3 sequence: CASSPGPGLYEQYF. The CDR3 region has the DNA TGCGCCAGCAGCCCGGGTCCCGGGTTATACGAGCAGTACTTC.

Remarks on this clone: A junction boundary mismatches the germline segment, possibly from a read error. The chain has TRBV4-1 and TRBJ2-2, with D perhaps matching TRBD2 (6 bases). The CDR3 runs 16 residues. Per germline, CDR1 MGHRA and CDR2 YSYEKL. The CDR3 sequence is CTSSHPWGGNTGELFF. As DNA, the CDR3 is TGCACCAGCAGCCACCCATGGGGAGGGAACACCGGGGAGCTGTTTTTT.

The chain links TRBV2 to TRBJ1-2, with TRBD1 matching 7 bases. Trimming cost V 4 bases and J 0 bases; bases outside gene matches: 8. Germline-derived CDR1 and CDR2 are SNHLY and FYNNEI. This CDR3 is built from 16 residues. This CDR3 reads CASSGDSQGSNYGYTF. CDR3 in DNA: TGTGCCAGCAGTGGGGACAGTCAGGGCTCTAACTATGGCTACACCTTC.

The V and J genes are TRBV30 and TRBJ1-1; 8 bases agree with TRBD1. The V segment lost 8 bases and the J segment 4 bases; nucleotides outside the gene matches: 3. The germline V gene encodes CDR1 GTSNPN and CDR2 SVGIG (reference sequence). The CDR3 totals 11 residues. The CDR3 here is CALTGGTEAFF. DNA for the CDR3: TGTGCCCTAACAGGGGGCACTGAAGCTTTCTTT. The full variable domain, its missing parts supplied by reference TRBV30 and TRBJ1-1, is SQTIHQWPATLVQPVGSPLSLECTVEGTSNPNLYWYRQAAGRGLQLLFYSVGIGQISSEVPQNLSASRPQDRQFILSSKKLLLSDSGFYLCALTGGTEAFFGQGTRLTVV.

The chain links TRBV19 to TRBJ2-6; no clear D gene. Trimming removed 7 bases from V and 0 bases from J, with 10 bases in between. The CDR3 has 15 residues. Germline V gene sequence: CDR1 LNHDA, CDR2 SQIVND (reference sequence). In DNA form, the CDR3 reads TGTGCCAGTATGGGGTACAGCTCTGGGGCCAACGTCCTGACTTTC. Residues: CASMGYSSGANVLTF.

The V gene is TRBV25-1, the J gene TRBJ2-7; D gene ambiguous. Per the germline V gene, CDR1 is MGHDK and CDR2 is SYGVNS. The CDR3 runs to 12 residues. V gave up 5 bases and J gave up 2 bases, with 7 bases separating them. CDR3 region: CASSYGPYEQYF. CDR3 nucleotides: TGTGCCAGCAGTTACGGCCCCTACGAGCAGTACTTC.

About this clone itself: At one boundary the junction diverges from the germline segment, which might be a read error. CDR3 sequence: CTSSYSAGHKDYGYTF. In DNA, the CDR3 is TGTACCAGCAGTTACTCGGCAGGGCATAAGGACTATGGCTACACCTTC. The chain recombines TRBV6-5 with TRBJ1-2, with TRBD1 as a possible D gene (5 bases). Germline values: CDR1 MNHEY, CDR2 SVGAGI. The CDR3 is 16 residues long.

J is TRBJ2-7 and V is TRBV13; D not certain. The V end was cut by 4 bases, the J end by 2 bases, with 6 bases between. Germline V gives CDR1 PRHDT, CDR2 FYEKMQ (reference sequence). This CDR3 is built from 12 residues. CDR3 sequence reads: CASSSPTYEQYF. DNA of the CDR3: TGTGCCAGCAGCTCGCCAACCTACGAGCAGTACTTC.